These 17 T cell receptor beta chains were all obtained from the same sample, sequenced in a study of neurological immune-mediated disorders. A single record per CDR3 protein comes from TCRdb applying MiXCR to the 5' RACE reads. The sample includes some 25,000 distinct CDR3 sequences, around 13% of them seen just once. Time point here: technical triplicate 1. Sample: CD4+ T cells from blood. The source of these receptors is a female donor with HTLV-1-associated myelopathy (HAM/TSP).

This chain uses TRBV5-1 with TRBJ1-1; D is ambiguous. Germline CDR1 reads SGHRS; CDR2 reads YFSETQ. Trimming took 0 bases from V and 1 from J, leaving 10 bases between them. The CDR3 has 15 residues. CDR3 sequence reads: CASSLGVTGNTEAFF. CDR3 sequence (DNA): TGCGCCAGCAGCTTGGGGGTTACCGGGAACACTGAAGCTTTCTTT.

CDR3 residues: CASSLSPSGGAIETQHF. For the CDR3, the DNA is TGCGCCAGCAGCTTGTCCCCTAGCGGGGGGGCAATAGAGACCCAGCATTTT. V is TRBV5-1 and J is TRBJ1-5; TRBD1 is a possible D gene (6 bases). Trimming removed 1 base from V and 11 bases from J, with 25 bases in between. Germline-derived CDR1 and CDR2 are SGHRS and YFSETQ. The CDR3 contains 17 residues.

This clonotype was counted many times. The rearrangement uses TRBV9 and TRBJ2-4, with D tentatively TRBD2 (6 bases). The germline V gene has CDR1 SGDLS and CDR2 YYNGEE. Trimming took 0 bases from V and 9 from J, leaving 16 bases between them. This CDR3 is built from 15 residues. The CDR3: CASSVGPGDGSIQYF. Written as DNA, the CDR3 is TGTGCCAGCAGCGTAGGACCGGGAGACGGGAGCATTCAGTACTTC.

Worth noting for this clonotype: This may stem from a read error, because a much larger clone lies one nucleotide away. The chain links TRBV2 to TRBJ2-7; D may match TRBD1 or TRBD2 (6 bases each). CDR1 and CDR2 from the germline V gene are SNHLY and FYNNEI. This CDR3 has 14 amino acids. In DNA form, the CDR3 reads TGTGTCAGCAGGGGCGGGACACCCTCCTACGAGCAGTACTTC. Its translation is CVSRGGTPSYEQYF.

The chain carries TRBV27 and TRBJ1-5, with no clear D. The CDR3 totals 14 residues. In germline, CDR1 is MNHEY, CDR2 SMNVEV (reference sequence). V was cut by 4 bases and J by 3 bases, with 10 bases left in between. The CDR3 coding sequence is TGTGCCAGCAGTTACGGACCGCTCAATCAGCCCCAGCATTTT. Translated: CASSYGPLNQPQHF.

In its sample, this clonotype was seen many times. The CDR3: CASSQDRVFSGYTF. DNA of the CDR3: TGTGCCAGCAGCCAAGATCGGGTGTTCTCTGGCTACACCTTC. V is TRBV3-1 and J is TRBJ1-2; no firm D call. Germline assignment: CDR1 LGHDT and CDR2 YNNKEL (reference sequence). This CDR3 region has 14 residues. Between the trimmed V and J ends, which lost 0 bases and 7 bases, there was a span of 12 bases.

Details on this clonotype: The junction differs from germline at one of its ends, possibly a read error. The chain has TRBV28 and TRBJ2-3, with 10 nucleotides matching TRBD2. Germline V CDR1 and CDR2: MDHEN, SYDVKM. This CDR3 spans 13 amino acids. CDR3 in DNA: TGCCAGCAAGCGGGGGGGGAACACAGATACGCAGTATTT. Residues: CQQAGGEHRYAVF. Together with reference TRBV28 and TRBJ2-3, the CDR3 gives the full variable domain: DVKVTQSSRYLVKRTGEKVFLECVQDMDHENMFWYRQDPGLGLRLIYFSYDVKMKEKGDIPEGYSVSREKKERFSLILESASTNQTSMYLCQQAGGEHRYAVFGPGTRLTVL.

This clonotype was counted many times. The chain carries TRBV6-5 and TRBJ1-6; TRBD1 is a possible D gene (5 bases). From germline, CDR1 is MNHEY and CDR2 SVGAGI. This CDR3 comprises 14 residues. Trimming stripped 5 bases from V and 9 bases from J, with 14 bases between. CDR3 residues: CASSLQGVGSPLHF. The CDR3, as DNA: TGTGCCAGCAGTCTCCAGGGAGTAGGTTCACCCCTCCACTTT.

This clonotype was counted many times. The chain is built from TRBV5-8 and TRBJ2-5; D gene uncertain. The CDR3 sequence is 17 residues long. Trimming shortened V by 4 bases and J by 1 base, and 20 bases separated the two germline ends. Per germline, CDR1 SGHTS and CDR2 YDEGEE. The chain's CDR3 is CASSLTGGTRTQETQYF. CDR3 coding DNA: TGTGCCAGCAGCCTGACGGGCGGAACAAGGACCCAAGAGACCCAGTACTTC.

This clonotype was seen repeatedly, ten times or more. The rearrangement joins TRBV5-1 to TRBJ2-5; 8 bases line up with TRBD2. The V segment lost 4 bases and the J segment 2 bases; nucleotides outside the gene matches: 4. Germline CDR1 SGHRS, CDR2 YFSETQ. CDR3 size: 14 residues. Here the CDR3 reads CASSKGLDQETQYF. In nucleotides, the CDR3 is TGCGCCAGCAGCAAGGGACTAGATCAAGAGACCCAGTACTTC.

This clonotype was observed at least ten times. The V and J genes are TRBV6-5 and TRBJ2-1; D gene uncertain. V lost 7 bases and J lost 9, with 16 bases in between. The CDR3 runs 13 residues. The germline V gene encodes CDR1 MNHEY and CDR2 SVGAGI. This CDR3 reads CASIFPGRPEQFF. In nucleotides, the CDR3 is TGTGCCAGCATTTTTCCGGGCCGACCTGAGCAGTTCTTC.

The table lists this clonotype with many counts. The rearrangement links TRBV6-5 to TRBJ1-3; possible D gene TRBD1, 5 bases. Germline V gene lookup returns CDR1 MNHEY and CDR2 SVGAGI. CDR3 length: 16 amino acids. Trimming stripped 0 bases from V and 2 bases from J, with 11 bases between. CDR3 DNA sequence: TGTGCCAGCAGTTACTCGGGGGGTATGACTGGAAACACCATATATTTT. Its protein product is CASSYSGGMTGNTIYF.

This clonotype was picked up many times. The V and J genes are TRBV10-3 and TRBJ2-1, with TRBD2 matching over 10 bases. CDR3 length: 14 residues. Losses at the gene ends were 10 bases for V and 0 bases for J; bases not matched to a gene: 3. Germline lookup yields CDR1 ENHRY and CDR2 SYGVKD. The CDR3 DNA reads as TGTGCCACCTCTAGCGGGGGCTCCTACAATGAGCAGTTCTTC. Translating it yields CATSSGGSYNEQFF.

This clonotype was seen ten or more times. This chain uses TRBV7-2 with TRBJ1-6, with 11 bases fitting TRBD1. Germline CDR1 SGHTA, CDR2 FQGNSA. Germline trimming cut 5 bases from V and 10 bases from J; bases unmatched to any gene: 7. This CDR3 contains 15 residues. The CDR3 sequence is CASSRTGQGESPLHF. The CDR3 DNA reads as TGTGCCAGCAGCCGTACGGGACAGGGGGAATCACCCCTCCACTTT.

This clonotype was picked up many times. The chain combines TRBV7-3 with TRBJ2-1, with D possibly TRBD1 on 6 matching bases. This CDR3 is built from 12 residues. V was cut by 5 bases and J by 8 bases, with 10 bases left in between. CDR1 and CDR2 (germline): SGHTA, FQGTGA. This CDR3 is CASSKQGDEQFF. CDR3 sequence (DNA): TGTGCCAGCAGCAAACAGGGCGATGAGCAGTTCTTC. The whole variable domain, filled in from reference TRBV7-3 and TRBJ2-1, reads GAGVSQTPSNKVTEKGKYVELRCDPISGHTALYWYRQSLGQGPEFLIYFQGTGAADDSGLPNDRFFAVRPEGSVSTLKIQRTERGDSAVYLCASSKQGDEQFFGPGTRLTVL.

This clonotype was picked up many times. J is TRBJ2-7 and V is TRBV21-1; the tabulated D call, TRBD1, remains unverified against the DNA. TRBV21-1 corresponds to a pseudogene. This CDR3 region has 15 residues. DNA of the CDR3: TGTGCCAGCAGCTTAACTCCGGGACAGGGCTACGAGCAGTACTTC. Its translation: CASSLTPGQGYEQYF.

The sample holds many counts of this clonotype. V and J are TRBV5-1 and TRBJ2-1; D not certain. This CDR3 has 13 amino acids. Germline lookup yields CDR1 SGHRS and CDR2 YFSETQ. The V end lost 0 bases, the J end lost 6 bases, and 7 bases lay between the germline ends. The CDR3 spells CASSLEVANEQFF. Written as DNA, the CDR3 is TGCGCCAGCAGCTTGGAAGTCGCCAATGAGCAGTTCTTC.